This TCR beta chain is drawn from a study of glioma-infiltrating T cells. This clonotype was recorded at least ten times. Its antigen remains unidentified. Study outcomes and limitations: Non-neoplastic patients had below-expected tissue-blood divergence, while all gliomas exceeded expectation.

Amplification of TCR alpha and beta CDR3 regions from RNA used iRepertoire nested multiplex PCR. Input was roughly 85-450 ng of tissue mRNA or PBMC total RNA. TCRdb passed the multiplex PCR reads through MiXCR, listing each CDR3 protein once. This sample has 95,000 to 150,000 distinct CDR3 sequences; roughly 24% occur once, and the top ten carry roughly 15%. Germline CDR1 is DFQATT and CDR2 is SNEGSKA (reference sequence). Trimming took 6 bases from V and 7 from J, leaving 18 bases between them. The CDR3 consists of 13 residues. The chain couples TRBV20-1 to TRBJ1-2; possibly TRBD1 for D (5 bases). Specimen: glioma tissue, nonneoplastic brain tissue, or PBMCs (not recorded which). The sequence was collected from a human donor with low-grade glioma or glioblastoma, undergoing nonglioma brain surgery, or in good health (not recorded which). DNA for the CDR3: TGCAGTGCCCCCGGGACCGGAAGTTCTGGCTACACCTTC. Its translation: CSAPGTGSSGYTF.